These 3 T cell receptor beta chains originate from one sample sequenced in a study of identical twins. MiXCR was run by TCRdb on the 5' RACE reads, yielding one entry per CDR3 protein. The table shows around 510,000 distinct CDR3 sequences, with roughly 13% occurring only once. The same data also contributed to another study, on yellow fever vaccine responses in identical twins.

The sequenced sample consisted of CD4+ T cells sorted from blood. These receptors originate from a woman in her late teens or twenties in good health.

The chain is built from TRBV12-5 and TRBJ2-5, with 12 positions matching TRBD1. The V gene's germline CDR1 is LGHNT and CDR2 FRNRAP. Trimming at V came to 1 base and at J to 4 bases, leaving 4 bases not matched to a gene. The CDR3 consists of 16 residues. CDR3 coding DNA: TGTGCTAGTGGTTTGGCTGGGGACAGGGGGCGAGAGACCCAGTACTTC. It codes for CASGLAGDRGRETQYF.

This clonotype was seen ten or more times. The chain links TRBV10-3 to TRBJ2-1; D remains ambiguous. The CDR3 contains 12 residues. Germline CDR1 reads ENHRY; CDR2 reads SYGVKD. Trimming shortened V by 10 bases and J by 8 bases, and 15 bases separated the two germline ends. The CDR3 loop is CATAPNDDEQFF. DNA for the CDR3: TGTGCCACCGCCCCCAACGACGATGAGCAGTTCTTC.

A remark on this clonotype: Its ends do not fully match the called genes, so a read error is possible. V gene TRBV7-7 combines with J gene TRBJ2-3, with D tentatively TRBD1 or TRBD2 (6 bases each). This CDR3 has 16 residues. CDR1 is SSHAT, CDR2 FNYEAQ, per germline (reference sequence). Here the CDR3 reads CASSPRSGQGGDTQYF. The CDR3 DNA follows: TGTGCTAGCAGCCCCCGGAGCGGGCAAGGGGGGGATACGCAGTATTTT.